The clone carrying this TCR beta chain was seen only once. One end of the junction does not line up with germline, which may come from a read error. The germline V gene encodes CDR1 SGHNT and CDR2 YYREEE (reference sequence). The CDR3 has 13 residues. This sample is drawn from a study of blood T cell repertoires in COVID-19. Libraries were prepared by immunoSEQ multiplex PCR; TCRdb keeps only in-frame clonotypes and omits some of them. The profile covers about 85,000 clones, with roughly 78% appearing a single time and 1.2% taken by the ten largest. The sample comprised peripheral blood. V and J are TRBV5-4 and TRBJ2-7, with TRBD2 as a possible D gene (6 bases). The source of this sequence is a woman over 75 with acute or convalescent COVID-19. The CDR3 region is CASSLDLGTRKDF. The CDR3 bases are TGTGCCAGCAGCTTGGATCTAGGGACTCGGAAAGACTTC.